The rows below give T cell receptor beta chains drawn from one sample of a study of blood T cell repertoires in COVID-19. Sequencing used immunoSEQ multiplex PCR; TCRdb keeps in-frame clones, though not all of them. This repertoire shows roughly 330,000 clones, over 80% found once; its top ten account for 9.5% to 10%. Sequencing was done on a sample of peripheral blood. These receptors were taken from a man aged 25 to 45 with COVID-19, enrolled during active disease. CDR3s include the opening cysteine and the closing phenylalanine or tryptophan. D genes are given only for firm matches. Part of the rows lack a size; the others show once, few, many or a class for expanded clones.

v_gene,j_gene,d_gene,abundance,CDR3aa,CDR3nt
TRBV4-2,TRBJ2-5,TRBD2,.,CASSQSTSGGETQYF,TGTGCCAGCAGCCAATCGACTAGCGGGGGGGAGACCCAGTACTTC
TRBV5-4,TRBJ1-1,.,.,CASSFGLEAFF,TGTGCCAGCAGCTTCGGGTTGGAAGCTTTCTTT
TRBV5-1,TRBJ1-2,.,.,CASSLDQGRDGYTF,TGCGCCAGCAGCTTGGATCAGGGCAGAGATGGCTACACCTTC
TRBV27,TRBJ1-1,TRBD1,.,CASSWTGNTEAFF,TGTGCCAGCAGCTGGACAGGGAACACTGAAGCTTTCTTT
TRBV10-3,TRBJ1-3,.,.,CAISELAQAFSSGNTIYF,TGTGCCATCAGTGAACTGGCGCAGGCGTTTTCCTCTGGAAACACCATATATTTT
TRBV29-1,TRBJ2-1,TRBD1,.,CSGGTGYNEQFF,TGCAGCGGTGGGACAGGGTACAATGAGCAGTTCTTC
TRBV18,TRBJ2-4,.,.,CASSRQGFPLAKNIQYF,TGTGCCAGCTCAAGGCAGGGTTTTCCACTAGCCAAAAACATTCAGTACTTC
TRBV2,TRBJ1-1,.,.,CASSDGQLMNTEAFF,TGTGCCAGCAGTGATGGGCAGCTGATGAACACTGAAGCTTTCTTT
TRBV27,TRBJ2-3,TRBD2,.,CASSMRTSGGPLEAQYF,TGTGCCAGCAGTATGAGGACTAGCGGGGGGCCCCTTGAAGCGCAGTATTTT
TRBV9,TRBJ2-2,.,few,CASSVGTANTGELFF,TGTGCCAGCAGCGTAGGGACTGCGAACACCGGGGAGCTGTTTTTT
TRBV4-2,TRBJ2-1,TRBD1,.,CASSQGTDRPSSYNEQFF,TGTGCCAGCAGCCAAGGGACGGACAGGCCAAGCTCCTACAATGAGCAGTTCTTC
TRBV2,TRBJ1-2,.,.,CASSPDSGYTF,TGTGCCAGCAGTCCGGACAGCGGCTACACCTTC
TRBV6-2/TRBV6-3,TRBJ2-7,.,once,CASSPAVVEQYF,TGTGCCAGCAGTCCGGCGGTGGTCGAGCAGTACTTC
TRBV4-3,TRBJ1-1,TRBD1,once,CASSQKTETGTNTEAFF,TGCGCCAGCAGCCAAAAAACAGAGACAGGGACGAACACTGAAGCTTTCTTT
TRBV27,TRBJ2-7,.,many,CASLPYEQYF,TGTGCCAGCCTACCCTACGAGCAGTACTTC
TRBV9,TRBJ2-1,.,.,CASSVEGGDNEQFF,TGTGCCAGCAGCGTAGAGGGAGGAGACAATGAGCAGTTCTTC
TRBV6-1,TRBJ2-1,TRBD2,.,CASSANPPGLRLNEQFF,TGTGCCAGCAGTGCAAATCCCCCGGGACTAAGACTGAATGAGCAGTTCTTC
TRBV11-2,TRBJ2-1,TRBD2,.,CASSLVGSGGYYNEQFF,TGTGCCAGCAGCTTAGTAGGGTCGGGAGGGTACTACAATGAGCAGTTCTTC
TRBV18,TRBJ1-5,TRBD1,.,CASSIQNPTGYNQPQHF,TGTGCCAGCTCAATTCAAAACCCGACAGGGTACAATCAGCCCCAGCATTTT
TRBV29-1,TRBJ2-1,.,.,CSVEWYNEQFF,TGCAGCGTAGAGTGGTACAATGAGCAGTTCTTC
TRBV19,TRBJ2-2,TRBD1,.,CASERQGNTGELFF,TGTGCCAGCGAACGACAGGGGAACACCGGGGAGCTGTTTTTT
TRBV12-3/TRBV12-4,TRBJ2-7,.,.,CASSFGGYEQYF,TGTGCCAGCAGTTTCGGGGGTTACGAGCAGTACTTC
TRBV6-5,TRBJ2-2,.,.,CASRRGLHTGELFF,TGTGCCAGCAGGAGGGGACTGCACACCGGGGAGCTGTTTTTT
TRBV11-3,TRBJ1-1,.,many,CASSLRSGEAFF,TGTGCCAGCAGCTTAAGGTCGGGTGAAGCTTTCTTT
TRBV19,TRBJ1-5,.,.,CASSFAGVRSNQPQHF,TGTGCCAGTAGTTTCGCAGGGGTTAGGAGCAATCAGCCCCAGCATTTT
TRBV5-1,TRBJ2-7,TRBD2,.,CASSISGKSSYEQYF,TGCGCCAGCAGCATTAGCGGGAAAAGCTCCTACGAGCAGTACTTC